This TCR beta chain was documented in a study of cytomegalovirus exposure and HLA in healthy donors. This PCR relied on a set of 60 Vbeta primers and 13 Jbeta primers. TCRdb keeps only in-frame clones here, not all; method: immunoSEQ multiplex PCR. This table holds roughly 80,000 clones, under 85% found once. Germline V gives CDR1 LNHDA, CDR2 SQIVND (reference sequence). V was pared by 0 bases and J by 6 bases, with 10 bases between. The CDR3 is 14 amino acids. Concerning this clone itself: No antigen is known for it.

General study findings and limits: Among TCR beta chains of equal frequency, HLA-associated ones were more clonally expanded in a later analysis.

This chain connects TRBV19 to TRBJ2-3; possibly TRBD1 for D (5 bases). This receptor was identified in a woman aged 40 to 55 in good health and CMV-seropositive. Sample: PBMCs. CDR3 nucleotide sequence: TGTGCCAGTAGTATAGACAGGGCACGGGATACGCAGTATTTT. Encoded protein: CASSIDRARDTQYF.